The 10 T cell receptor beta chains in this list originate from one sample, sequenced in a study of cytomegalovirus exposure and HLA in healthy donors. PCR primers comprised 60 Vbeta and 13 Jbeta primers. Sequencing used immunoSEQ multiplex PCR; TCRdb keeps in-frame clones, though not all of them. The sample includes about 160,000 clones, around 88% of them seen just once. Sequencing used PBMCs. These receptors were taken from a woman aged 25 to 39 in good health and CMV-seronegative.

The chain recombines TRBV6-5 with TRBJ2-2; D not certain. The CDR3 is 12 amino acids. CDR1 is MNHEY and CDR2 is SVGAGI in the germline V gene. V lost 11 bases and J 2 bases, leaving 9 bases between the germline ends. The CDR3 DNA follows: TGTGCCGTACACGCCAACACCGGGGAGCTGTTTTTT. Translating it yields CAVHANTGELFF.

The genes are TRBV19 and TRBJ1-6; no firm D call. Germline CDR1 and CDR2: LNHDA and SQIVND (reference sequence). The CDR3 length is 15 residues. The ends were cut back, 6 bases at V and 0 bases at J, with 9 bases in the middle. CDR3 coding DNA: TGTGCCAGTAGCTTCAGAGGCTCCTATAATTCACCCCTCCACTTT. Translation: CASSFRGSYNSPLHF.

J is TRBJ1-5 and V is TRBV6-6, with TRBD1 matching 10 bases. The V gene's germline CDR1 is MNHNY and CDR2 SVGAGI (reference sequence). Losses at the gene ends were 3 bases for V and 6 bases for J; bases not matched to a gene: 2. The CDR3 has 14 residues. The CDR3 region has the DNA TGTGCCAGCAGTTATGACAGGGGGCTTCAGCCCCAGCATTTT. Protein product: CASSYDRGLQPQHF.

The rearrangement joins TRBV27 to TRBJ1-1; D ambiguous. V lost 2 bases, J lost 1 base, and 8 bases lay in between. The germline V gene encodes CDR1 MNHEY and CDR2 SMNVEV (reference sequence). This CDR3 region has 14 residues. The CDR3 loop reads CASSLNAGNTEAFF. In DNA form, the CDR3 reads TGTGCCAGCAGTTTAAATGCAGGGAACACTGAAGCTTTCTTT.

V and J are TRBV15 and TRBJ2-2; no reliable D call. Trimming took off 2 bases at V and 0 bases at J, with 10 bases between the two ends. This CDR3 contains 16 residues. The germline V gene encodes CDR1 LNHNV and CDR2 YYDKDF (reference sequence). CDR3 coding DNA: TGTGCCACCAGCAGACTCTTCTCCGCGAACACCGGGGAGCTGTTTTTT. Translated: CATSRLFSANTGELFF.

This chain joins TRBV18 and TRBJ2-3; 10 nucleotides align to TRBD2. In germline, CDR1 is KGHSH, CDR2 LQKENI. CDR3 length equals 17 residues. Unmatched junction bases numbered 9, after V lost 2 bases and J lost 4 bases. CDR3 coding DNA: TGTGCCAGCTCACCATACCCGAGCGGGGGGGCATCAGATACGCAGTATTTT. It is translated as CASSPYPSGGASDTQYF.

This sequence joins TRBV11-2 and TRBJ2-7; perhaps TRBD1 as D (5 bases). The V gene lost 0 bases and the J gene lost 0 bases, with 6 bases spanning the gap. Germline loops: CDR1 SGHAT, CDR2 FQNNGV. There are 14 residues in the CDR3. The CDR3 DNA reads TGTGCCAGCAGCTTAGAGACAGTCTCCTACGAGCAGTACTTC. Protein sequence: CASSLETVSYEQYF. Variable domain in full (rest from reference TRBV11-2 and TRBJ2-7): EAGVAQSPRYKIIEKRQSVAFWCNPISGHATLYWYQQILGQGPKLLIQFQNNGVVDDSQLPKDRFSAERLKGVDSTLKIQPAKLEDSAVYLCASSLETVSYEQYFGPGTRLTVT.

V and J are TRBV4-1 and TRBJ1-5, with 9 bases identical to TRBD1. Germline V gene sequence: CDR1 MGHRA, CDR2 YSYEKL. After removal of 3 bases from V and 2 bases from J, the junction contained 5 bases not matched to a gene. The CDR3 is 16 residues long. The CDR3 loop reads CASSQGQGGGNQPQHF. DNA of the CDR3: TGCGCCAGCAGCCAGGGACAGGGAGGAGGCAATCAGCCCCAGCATTTT.

The chain links TRBV10-3 to TRBJ1-2; TRBD1 matches at 9 bases. This CDR3 is built from 16 residues. Germline CDR1 and CDR2: ENHRY and SYGVKD. After removal of 3 bases from V and 8 bases from J, the junction contained 13 bases not matched to a gene. The CDR3 loop is CAISDPLSTGGGGYTF. The DNA of the CDR3 is TGTGCCATCAGTGACCCTCTATCGACAGGGGGGGGAGGCTACACCTTC.

V gene TRBV10-2 combines with J gene TRBJ2-6; tentative D call: TRBD2 (5 bases). The CDR3 is 15 amino acids. V lost 7 bases and J lost 4, with 14 bases in between. CDR1 is WSHSY and CDR2 is SAAADI in the germline V gene. CDR3 in amino acids: CASTSSPSGANVLTF. As DNA, the CDR3 is TGCGCCAGCACCTCTAGCCCCTCCGGGGCCAACGTCCTGACTTTC.